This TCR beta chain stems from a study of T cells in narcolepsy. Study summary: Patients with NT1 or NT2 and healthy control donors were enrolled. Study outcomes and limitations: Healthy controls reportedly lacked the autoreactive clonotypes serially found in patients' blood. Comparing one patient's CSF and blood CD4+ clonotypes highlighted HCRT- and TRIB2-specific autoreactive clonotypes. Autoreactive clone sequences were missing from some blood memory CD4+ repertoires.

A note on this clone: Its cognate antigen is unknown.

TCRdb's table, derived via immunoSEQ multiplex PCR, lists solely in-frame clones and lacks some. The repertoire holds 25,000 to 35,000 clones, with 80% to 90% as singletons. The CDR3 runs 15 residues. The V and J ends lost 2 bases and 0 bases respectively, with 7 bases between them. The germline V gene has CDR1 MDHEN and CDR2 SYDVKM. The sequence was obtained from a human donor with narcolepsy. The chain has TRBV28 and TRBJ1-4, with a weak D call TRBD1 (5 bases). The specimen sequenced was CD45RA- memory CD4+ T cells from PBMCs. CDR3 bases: TGTGCCAGCAGTTTAGGGGGAGCAACTAATGAAAAACTGTTTTTT. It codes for CASSLGGATNEKLFF.